This entry concerns a single T cell receptor beta chain. What it binds is unknown. This entry is derived from a study of glioma-infiltrating T cells after dendritic cell vaccination. Study-wide background: Dendritic cell vaccination trial patients had either newly diagnosed or recurrent glioblastoma.

Time point described: after dendritic cell vaccination, including at tumor progression/relapse. Libraries were prepared by immunoSEQ multiplex PCR; TCRdb keeps only in-frame clonotypes and omits some of them. The data hold some 46,000 clones, with 89% observed a single time. General observations from the study: Longer survival after dendritic cell vaccination followed higher pretreatment TIL content.

J lost 1 base, V lost 2 bases, and 4 bases had no gene match. This CDR3 has 15 amino acids. CDR1 and CDR2 from the germline V gene are SGHKS and YYEKEE (reference sequence). This material consisted of blood, taken after dendritic cell vaccination. This TCR came from a human donor with glioblastoma. This chain connects TRBV5-5 to TRBJ2-3; TRBD1 agrees at 7 bases. DNA for the CDR3: TGTGCCAGCAGCTTAGGGGGCGCTGGCACAGATACGCAGTATTTT. As protein: CASSLGGAGTDTQYF.